This T cell receptor (beta chain) was captured in a study of blood T cell repertoires in COVID-19. Across the study: T cells, B-cell-depleted T cells, or PBMCs supplied cDNA or gDNA.

From germline, CDR1 is SGHTA and CDR2 FQGNSA. V gave up 5 bases and J gave up 7 bases; unmatched junction bases: 7. This CDR3 has 14 amino acids. Generated by immunoSEQ multiplex PCR, the TCRdb table keeps only in-frame clones and is missing some. The sample yields around 50,000 clones, 88% seen once. This sequence originates from a man aged 45 to 65 with active COVID-19. Sequences were obtained from peripheral blood. The chain combines TRBV7-2 with TRBJ2-5; 10 nucleotides match TRBD2. Written as DNA, the CDR3 is TGTGCCAGCAGCGAAAGCGGGGGGGAGGGGACCCAGTACTTC. Translating it yields CASSESGGEGTQYF.